Listed below are T cell receptor beta chains from one sample, sequenced in a study of blood T cell repertoires in COVID-19. Sequencing was performed with immunoSEQ multiplex PCR; in TCRdb, only in-frame clones are kept and a portion is missing. The sample contains some 170,000 clones, roughly four fifths of which appear only once. Sequenced input: peripheral blood. The receptors were gathered from a man between 60 and 75 years old with active or convalescent COVID-19. The CDR3 runs from the conserved cysteine through the conserved F or W. A row's size may be missing; if present it is once, few, many or a size class.

len	v_gene	j_gene	abundance	CDR3aa
16	TRBV5-5	TRBJ1-3	few	CASSLDLPGSGNTIYF
13	TRBV28	TRBJ2-7	-	CASGYRGGYEQYF
11	TRBV5-4	TRBJ2-1	-	CASSAGNEQFF
19	TRBV11-2	TRBJ2-3	-	CASSLVGQGGSKVTDTQYF
16	TRBV13	TRBJ2-7	once	CASSQPSGGFSYEQYF
13	TRBV5-5	TRBJ2-7	-	CASSLDRVYEQYF
13	TRBV28	TRBJ1-1	few	CASSLEELRGAFF
15	TRBV7-9	TRBJ1-4	-	CASSPNVGVNEKLFF
13	TRBV19	TRBJ2-1	few	CATTRTSGNEQFF
16	TRBV19	TRBJ2-1	-	CASTPQGRSSYNEQFF
15	TRBV10-3	TRBJ1-1	-	CAISEREGADTEAFF
11	TRBV28	TRBJ2-7	once	CASTLEGEQYF
15	TRBV10-3	TRBJ1-4	-	CAISESQGASEKLFF
14	TRBV11-2	TRBJ2-1	-	CASRFETGSNEQFF
15	TRBV27	TRBJ2-1	-	CASRGDRGSYNEQFF
14	TRBV5-4	TRBJ2-7	few	CASSLAGGLREQYF
16	TRBV5-6	TRBJ2-2	once	CASSLGTGVATGELFF